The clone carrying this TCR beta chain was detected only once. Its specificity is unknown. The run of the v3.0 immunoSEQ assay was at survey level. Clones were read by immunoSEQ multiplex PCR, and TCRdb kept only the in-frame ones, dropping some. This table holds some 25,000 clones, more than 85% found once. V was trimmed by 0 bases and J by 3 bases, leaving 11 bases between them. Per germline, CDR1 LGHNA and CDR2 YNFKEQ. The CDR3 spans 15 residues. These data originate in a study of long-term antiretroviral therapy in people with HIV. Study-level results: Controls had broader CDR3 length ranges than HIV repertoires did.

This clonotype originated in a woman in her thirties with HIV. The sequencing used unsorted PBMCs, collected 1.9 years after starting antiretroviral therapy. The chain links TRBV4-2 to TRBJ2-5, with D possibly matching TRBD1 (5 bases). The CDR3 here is CASSQDLVREETQYF. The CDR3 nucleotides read TGTGCCAGCAGCCAAGATTTAGTCAGGGAAGAGACCCAGTACTTC.